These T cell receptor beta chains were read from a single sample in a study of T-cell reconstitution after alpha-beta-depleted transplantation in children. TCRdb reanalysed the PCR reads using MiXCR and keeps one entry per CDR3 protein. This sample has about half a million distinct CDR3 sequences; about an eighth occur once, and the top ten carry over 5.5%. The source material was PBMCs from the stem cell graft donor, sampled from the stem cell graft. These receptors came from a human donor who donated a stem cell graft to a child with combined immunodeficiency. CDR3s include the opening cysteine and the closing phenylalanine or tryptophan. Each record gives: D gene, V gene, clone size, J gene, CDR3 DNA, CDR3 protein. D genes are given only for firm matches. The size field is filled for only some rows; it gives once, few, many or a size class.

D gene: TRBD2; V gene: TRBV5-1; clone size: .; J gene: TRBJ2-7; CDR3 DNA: TGCGCCAGCAGTCCAGCCGTCAGCGGGGGGTGGGAGCAGTACTTC; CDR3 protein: CASSPAVSGGWEQYF
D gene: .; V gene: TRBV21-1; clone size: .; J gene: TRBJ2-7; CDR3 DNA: TGTGCCAGCCGCACCGGGGAGTTTACCTACGGGCAGTACTTC; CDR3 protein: CASRTGEFTYGQYF
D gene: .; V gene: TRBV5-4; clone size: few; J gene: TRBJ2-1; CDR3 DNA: TGTGCCAGCAGCTTGGATACCCTAGCCAGCTCCTACAATGAGCAGTTCTTC; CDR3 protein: CASSLDTLASSYNEQFF
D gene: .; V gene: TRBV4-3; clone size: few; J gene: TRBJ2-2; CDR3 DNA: TGCGCCAGCAGCCAAGAAAGAGTCCCCGGGGAGCTGTTTTTT; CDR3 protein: CASSQERVPGELFF
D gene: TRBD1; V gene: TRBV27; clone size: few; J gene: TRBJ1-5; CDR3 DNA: TGTGCCAGCAGTTTCAGGGACAGGAATCAGCCCCAGCATTTT; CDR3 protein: CASSFRDRNQPQHF
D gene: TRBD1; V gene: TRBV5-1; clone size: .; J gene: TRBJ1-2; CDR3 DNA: TGCGCCAGCAGCTTCGCCGGGACAGGGGACAACTATGGCTACACCTTC; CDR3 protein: CASSFAGTGDNYGYTF
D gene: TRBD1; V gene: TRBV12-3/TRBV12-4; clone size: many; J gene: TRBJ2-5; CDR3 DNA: TGTGCCAGCAGTTTAGTTGGACAGGCGGACGAGACCCAGTACTTC; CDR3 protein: CASSLVGQADETQYF
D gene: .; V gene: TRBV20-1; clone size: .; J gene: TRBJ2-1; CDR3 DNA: TGCAGTACCAGGGCGGGAACATACAATGAGCAGTTCTTC; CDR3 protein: CSTRAGTYNEQFF
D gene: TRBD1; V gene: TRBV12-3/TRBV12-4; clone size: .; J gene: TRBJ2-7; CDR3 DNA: TGTGCCAGCAGTCCCTGGGACAGGAACTACGAGCAGTACTTC; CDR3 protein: CASSPWDRNYEQYF
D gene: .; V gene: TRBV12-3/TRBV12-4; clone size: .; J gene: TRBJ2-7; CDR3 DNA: TGTGCCAGCATTTTAAGGGGTACTCAGTACTTC; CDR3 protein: CASILRGTQYF
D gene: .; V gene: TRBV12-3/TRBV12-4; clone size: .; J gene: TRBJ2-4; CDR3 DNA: TGTGCCAGCAGTCCCCTGGGGGGGAGGGGGGCACAAAACATTCAGTACTTC; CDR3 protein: CASSPLGGRGAQNIQYF
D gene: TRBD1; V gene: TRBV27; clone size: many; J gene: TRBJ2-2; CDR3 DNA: TGTGCCAGCAGTTCCCGGGACAGCTACACCGGGGAGCTGTTTTTT; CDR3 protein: CASSSRDSYTGELFF
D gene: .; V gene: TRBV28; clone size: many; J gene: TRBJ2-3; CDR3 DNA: TGTGCCAGCAGTTTTTTAGGGGAAACAGATACGCAGTATTTT; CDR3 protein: CASSFLGETDTQYF
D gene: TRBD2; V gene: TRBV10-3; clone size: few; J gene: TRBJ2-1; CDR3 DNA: TGTGCCATCTCGGGACTAGCGGTACCGTTAGGGAGTGAGCAGTTCTTC; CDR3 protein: CAISGLAVPLGSEQFF
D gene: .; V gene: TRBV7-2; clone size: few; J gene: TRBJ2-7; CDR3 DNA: TGTGCCAGCAGTCAACATACGGTAGTGGGGCAGTACTTC; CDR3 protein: CASSQHTVVGQYF
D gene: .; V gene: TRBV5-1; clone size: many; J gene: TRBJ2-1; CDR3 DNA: TGCGCCAGCAGCCCGAGCGCGGGGCGAGCCTACAATGAGCAGTTCTTC; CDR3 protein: CASSPSAGRAYNEQFF
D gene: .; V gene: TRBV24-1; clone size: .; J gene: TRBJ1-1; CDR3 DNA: TGTGCCACCAGTGATTACCGGGGTGAAGCTTTCTTT; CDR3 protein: CATSDYRGEAFF
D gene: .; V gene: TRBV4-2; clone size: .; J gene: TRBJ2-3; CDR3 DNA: TGTGCCAGCAGCCAAGTTGGAGCGAGGGATACGCAGTATTTT; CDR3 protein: CASSQVGARDTQYF
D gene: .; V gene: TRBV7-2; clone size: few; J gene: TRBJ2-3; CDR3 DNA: TGTGCCAGCAGCTTCAAGGGGGCGGGGGGCACAGATACGCAGTATTTT; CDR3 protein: CASSFKGAGGTDTQYF
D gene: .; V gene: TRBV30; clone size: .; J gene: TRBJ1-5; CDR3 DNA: TGTGCCTGGAGCAAGGGTTCAGAGGGCAATCAGCCCCAGCATTTT; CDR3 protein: CAWSKGSEGNQPQHF
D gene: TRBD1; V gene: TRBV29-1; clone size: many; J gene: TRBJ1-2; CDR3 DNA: TGCAGCGCTTCAGGGGGGAACTATGGCTACACCTTC; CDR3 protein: CSASGGNYGYTF
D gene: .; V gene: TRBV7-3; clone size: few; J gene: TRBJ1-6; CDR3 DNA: TGTGCCAGCAGCTTAAGTGGCGGTACAGCGAATTCACCCCTCCACTTT; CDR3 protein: CASSLSGGTANSPLHF
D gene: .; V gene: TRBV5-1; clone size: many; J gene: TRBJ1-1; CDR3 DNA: TGCGCCAGCAGCTTGGAGGCAGTTACTGAAGCTTTCTTT; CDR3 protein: CASSLEAVTEAFF
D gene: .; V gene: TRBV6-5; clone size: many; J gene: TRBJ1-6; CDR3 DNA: TGTGCCAGCAGACCGGAGGCACTCTCTGGGTCACCCCTCCACTTT; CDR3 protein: CASRPEALSGSPLHF
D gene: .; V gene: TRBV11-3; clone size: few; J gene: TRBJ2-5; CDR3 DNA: TGTGCCAGCAGTTACAATTGGGGGGAGACCCAGTACTTC; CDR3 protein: CASSYNWGETQYF
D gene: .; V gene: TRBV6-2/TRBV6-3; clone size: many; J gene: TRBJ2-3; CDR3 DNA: TGTGCCAGCAGTTCCGACTACATCGTGAGGAATGCGCAGTATTTT; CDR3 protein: CASSSDYIVRNAQYF
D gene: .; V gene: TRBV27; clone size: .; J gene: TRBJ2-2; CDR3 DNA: TGTGCCAGCAGTTACGGGGAGGTCACCGGGGAGCTGTTTTTT; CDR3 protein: CASSYGEVTGELFF
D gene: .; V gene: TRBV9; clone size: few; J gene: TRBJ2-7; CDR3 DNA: TGTGCCAGCAGCGTAGCTCGCGGAGACGGGGCCTCCTACGAGCAGTACTTC; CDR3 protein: CASSVARGDGASYEQYF
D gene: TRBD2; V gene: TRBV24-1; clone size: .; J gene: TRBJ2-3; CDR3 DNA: TGTGCCACCAGTGATTCTCTAGCGGGCCCACTCGGACCCACAGATACGCAGTATTTT; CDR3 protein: CATSDSLAGPLGPTDTQYF
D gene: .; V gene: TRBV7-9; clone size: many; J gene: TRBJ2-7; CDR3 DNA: TGTGCCAGCAGCTCAGTACGGGGGATCAGATCCTACGAGCAGTACTTC; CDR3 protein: CASSSVRGIRSYEQYF
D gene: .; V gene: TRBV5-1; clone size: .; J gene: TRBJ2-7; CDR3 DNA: TGCGCCAGCAGCTTGGTCGAGGGGTCCTACGAGCAGTACTTC; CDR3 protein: CASSLVEGSYEQYF
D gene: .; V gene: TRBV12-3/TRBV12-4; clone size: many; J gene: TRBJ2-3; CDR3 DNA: TGTGCCAGCAGCGCTTGGAGCACAGATACGCAGTATTTT; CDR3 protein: CASSAWSTDTQYF
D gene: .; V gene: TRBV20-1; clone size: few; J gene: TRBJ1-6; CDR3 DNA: TGCAGTGCTAGAGATCCCGGACAGAATTCACCCCTCCACTTT; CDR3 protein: CSARDPGQNSPLHF
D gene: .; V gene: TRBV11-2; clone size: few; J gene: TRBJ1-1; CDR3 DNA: TGTGCCAGCAGCTTAGGGACCATAACCACTGAAGCTTTCTTT; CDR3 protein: CASSLGTITTEAFF
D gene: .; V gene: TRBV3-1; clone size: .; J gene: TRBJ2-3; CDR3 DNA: TGTGCCAGCAGCCAAGAGTGGTCCGGGGCCACAGATACGCAGTATTTT; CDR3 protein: CASSQEWSGATDTQYF
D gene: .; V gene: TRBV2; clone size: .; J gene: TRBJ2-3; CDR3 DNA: TGTGCCAGCAGTAAAGGTGGAAGCGCAGATACGCAGTATTTT; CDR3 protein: CASSKGGSADTQYF